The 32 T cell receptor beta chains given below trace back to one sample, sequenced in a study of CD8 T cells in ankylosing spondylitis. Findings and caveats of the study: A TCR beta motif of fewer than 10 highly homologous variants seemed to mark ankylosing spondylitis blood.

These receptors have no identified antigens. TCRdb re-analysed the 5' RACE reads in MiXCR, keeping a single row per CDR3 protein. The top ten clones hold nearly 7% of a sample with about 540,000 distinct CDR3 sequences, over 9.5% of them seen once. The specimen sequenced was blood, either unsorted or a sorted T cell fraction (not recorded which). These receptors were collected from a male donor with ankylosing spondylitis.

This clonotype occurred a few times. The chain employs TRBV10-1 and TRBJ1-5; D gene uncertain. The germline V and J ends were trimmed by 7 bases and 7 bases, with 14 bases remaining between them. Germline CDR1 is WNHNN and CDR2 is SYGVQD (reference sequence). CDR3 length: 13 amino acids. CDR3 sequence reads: CASTLRARQPQHF. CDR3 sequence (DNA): TGCGCCAGCACCCTAAGGGCACGGCAGCCCCAGCATTTT.

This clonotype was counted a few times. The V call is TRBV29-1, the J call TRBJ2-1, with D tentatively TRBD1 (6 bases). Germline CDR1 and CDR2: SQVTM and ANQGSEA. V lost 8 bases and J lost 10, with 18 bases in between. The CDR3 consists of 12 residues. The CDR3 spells CSLRDTPQEQFF. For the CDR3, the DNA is TGCAGCCTCCGGGACACCCCTCAGGAGCAGTTCTTC.

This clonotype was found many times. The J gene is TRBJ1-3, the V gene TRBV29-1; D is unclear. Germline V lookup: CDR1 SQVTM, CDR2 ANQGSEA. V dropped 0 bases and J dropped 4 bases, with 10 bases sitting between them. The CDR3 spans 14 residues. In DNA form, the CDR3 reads TGCAGCGTTGAAGAGACACAGATCGGAAACACCATATATTTT. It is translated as CSVEETQIGNTIYF. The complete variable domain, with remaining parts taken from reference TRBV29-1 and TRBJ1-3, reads SAVISQKPSRDICQRGTSLTIQCQVDSQVTMMFWYRQQPGQSLTLIATANQGSEATYESGFVIDKFPISRPNLTFSTLTVSNMSPEDSSIYLCSVEETQIGNTIYFGEGSWLTVV.

The CDR3 DNA follows: TGTGTTTCGACGGCTAGCGGGAGTAATGAGCAGTTCTTC. Its translation is CVSTASGSNEQFF. The chain links TRBV7-2 to TRBJ2-1, with 10 bases identical to TRBD2. The CDR3 spans 13 residues. Germline CDR1 is SGHTA and CDR2 is FQGNSA.

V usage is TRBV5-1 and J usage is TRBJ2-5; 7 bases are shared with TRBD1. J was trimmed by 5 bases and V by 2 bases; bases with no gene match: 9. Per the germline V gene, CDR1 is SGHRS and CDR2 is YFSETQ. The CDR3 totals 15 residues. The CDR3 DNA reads TGCGCCAGCAGCTTCCACGGCCAGGGGGAGGAGACCCAGTACTTC. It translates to CASSFHGQGEETQYF. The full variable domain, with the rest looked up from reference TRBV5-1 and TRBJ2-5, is KAGVTQTPRYLIKTRGQQVTLSCSPISGHRSVSWYQQTPGQGLQFLFEYFSETQRNKGNFPGRFSGRQFSNSRSEMNVSTLELGDSALYLCASSFHGQGEETQYFGPGTRLLVL.

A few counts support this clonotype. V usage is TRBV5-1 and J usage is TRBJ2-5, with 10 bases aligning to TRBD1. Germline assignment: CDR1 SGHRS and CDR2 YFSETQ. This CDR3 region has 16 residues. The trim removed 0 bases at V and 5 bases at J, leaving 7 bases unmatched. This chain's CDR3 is CASSLVGQGVGETQYF. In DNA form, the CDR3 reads TGCGCCAGCAGCTTGGTTGGACAGGGGGTAGGGGAGACCCAGTACTTC.

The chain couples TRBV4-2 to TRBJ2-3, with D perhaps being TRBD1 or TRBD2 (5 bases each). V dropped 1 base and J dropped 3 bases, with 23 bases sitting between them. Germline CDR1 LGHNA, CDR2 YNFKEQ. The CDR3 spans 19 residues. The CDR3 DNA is TGTGCCAGCAGCCAAGGGTGGGGGAGAGGGCCCAGAGGTACAGATACGCAGTATTTT. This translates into CASSQGWGRGPRGTDTQYF.

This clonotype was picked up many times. CDR3 region: CAISDYQETQYF. The CDR3 coding sequence is TGTGCCATCAGTGACTATCAAGAGACCCAGTACTTC. The V and J genes are TRBV10-3 and TRBJ2-5; D gene unclear. The CDR3 runs to 12 residues. Germline assignment: CDR1 ENHRY and CDR2 SYGVKD. Trimming cost V 3 bases and J 2 bases, with 4 bases left between them.

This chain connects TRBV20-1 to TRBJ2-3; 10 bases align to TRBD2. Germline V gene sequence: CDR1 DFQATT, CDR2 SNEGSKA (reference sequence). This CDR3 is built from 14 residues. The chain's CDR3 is CSRSGRAGTDTQYF. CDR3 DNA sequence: TGCAGCAGAAGCGGGAGGGCGGGGACAGATACGCAGTATTTT.

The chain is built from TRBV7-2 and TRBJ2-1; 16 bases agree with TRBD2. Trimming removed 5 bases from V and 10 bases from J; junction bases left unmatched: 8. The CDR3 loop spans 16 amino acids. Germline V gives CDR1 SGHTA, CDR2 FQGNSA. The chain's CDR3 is CASSVGLAGGLGEQFF. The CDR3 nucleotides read TGTGCCAGCAGCGTGGGACTAGCGGGAGGGTTAGGGGAGCAGTTCTTC.

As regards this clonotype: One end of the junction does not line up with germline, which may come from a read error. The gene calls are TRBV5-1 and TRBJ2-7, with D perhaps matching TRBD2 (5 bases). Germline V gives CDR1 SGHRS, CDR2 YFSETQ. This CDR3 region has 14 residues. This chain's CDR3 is CASSLAKGEYEQDF. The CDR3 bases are TGCGCCAGCAGCTTGGCCAAGGGAGAGTACGAGCAGGACTTC. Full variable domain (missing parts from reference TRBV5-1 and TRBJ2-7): KAGVTQTPRYLIKTRGQQVTLSCSPISGHRSVSWYQQTPGQGLQFLFEYFSETQRNKGNFPGRFSGRQFSNSRSEMNVSTLELGDSALYLCASSLAKGEYEQDFGPGTRLTVT.

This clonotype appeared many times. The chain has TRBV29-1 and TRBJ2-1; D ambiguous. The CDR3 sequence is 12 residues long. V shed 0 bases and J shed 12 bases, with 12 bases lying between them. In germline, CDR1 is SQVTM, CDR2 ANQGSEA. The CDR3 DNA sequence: TGCAGCGTTGAAGATTACAGTGCGGTGCAGTTCTTC. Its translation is CSVEDYSAVQFF.

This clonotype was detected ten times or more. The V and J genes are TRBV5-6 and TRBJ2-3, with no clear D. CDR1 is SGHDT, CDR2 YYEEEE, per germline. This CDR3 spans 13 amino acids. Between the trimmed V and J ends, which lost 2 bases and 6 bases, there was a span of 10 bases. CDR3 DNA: TGTGCCAGCAGCTTAGGTCCCCTCGATACGCAGTATTTT. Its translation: CASSLGPLDTQYF. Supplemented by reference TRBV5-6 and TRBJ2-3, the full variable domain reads DAGVTQSPTHLIKTRGQQVTLRCSPKSGHDTVSWYQQALGQGPQFIFQYYEEEERQRGNFPDRFSGHQFPNYSSELNVNALLLGDSALYLCASSLGPLDTQYFGPGTRLTVL.

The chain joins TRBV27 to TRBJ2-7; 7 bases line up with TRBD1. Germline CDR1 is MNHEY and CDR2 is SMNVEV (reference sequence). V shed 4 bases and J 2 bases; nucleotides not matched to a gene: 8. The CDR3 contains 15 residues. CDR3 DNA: TGTGCCAGCAGTTCGAACCGACAGGGCCCCTACGAGCAGTACTTC. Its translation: CASSSNRQGPYEQYF.

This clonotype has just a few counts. The CDR3 loop is CASRRQGDNYGYTF. In nucleotides, the CDR3 is TGTGCCAGCAGGCGACAAGGAGATAACTATGGCTACACCTTC. The chain couples TRBV6-1 to TRBJ1-2; D remains unclear. Looked up from germline, CDR1 is MNHNS and CDR2 is SASEGT. V gave up 6 bases and J gave up 1 base, with 12 bases separating them. The CDR3 runs 14 residues.

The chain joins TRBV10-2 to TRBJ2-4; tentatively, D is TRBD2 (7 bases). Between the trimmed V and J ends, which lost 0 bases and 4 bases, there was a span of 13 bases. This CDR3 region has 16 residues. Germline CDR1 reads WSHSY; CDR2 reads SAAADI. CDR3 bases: TGCGCCAGCAGTGAGTCGGGGGGGGCGACTAAAAACATTCAGTACTTC. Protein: CASSESGGATKNIQYF.

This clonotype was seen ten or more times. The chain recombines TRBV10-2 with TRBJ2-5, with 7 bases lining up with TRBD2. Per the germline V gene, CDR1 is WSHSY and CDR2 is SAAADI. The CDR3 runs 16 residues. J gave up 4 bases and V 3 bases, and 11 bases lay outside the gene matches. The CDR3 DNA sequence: TGCGCCAGCAGTGACCGGGGCCTAGCGGTGGGAGAGACCCAGTACTTC. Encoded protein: CASSDRGLAVGETQYF.

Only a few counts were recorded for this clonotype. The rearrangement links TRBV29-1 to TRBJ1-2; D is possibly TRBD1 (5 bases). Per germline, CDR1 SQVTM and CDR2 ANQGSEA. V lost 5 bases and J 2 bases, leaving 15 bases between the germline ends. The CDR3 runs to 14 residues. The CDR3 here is CSVQGLGSNYGYTF. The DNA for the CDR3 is TGCAGCGTTCAGGGACTGGGGTCCAACTATGGCTACACCTTC.

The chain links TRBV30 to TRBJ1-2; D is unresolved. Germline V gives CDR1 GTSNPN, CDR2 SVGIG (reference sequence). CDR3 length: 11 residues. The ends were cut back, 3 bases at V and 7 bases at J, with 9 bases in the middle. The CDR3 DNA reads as TGTGCCTGGAGCCCAGCAGGTGGCTACACCTTC. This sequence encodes CAWSPAGGYTF.

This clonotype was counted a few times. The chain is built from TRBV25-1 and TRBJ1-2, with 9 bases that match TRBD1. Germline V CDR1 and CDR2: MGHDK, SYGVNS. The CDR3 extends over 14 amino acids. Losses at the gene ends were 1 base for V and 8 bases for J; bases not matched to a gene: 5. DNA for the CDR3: TGTGCCAGCAGTGAATTTGGGACAGGGAGCGGCTACACCTTC. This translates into CASSEFGTGSGYTF.

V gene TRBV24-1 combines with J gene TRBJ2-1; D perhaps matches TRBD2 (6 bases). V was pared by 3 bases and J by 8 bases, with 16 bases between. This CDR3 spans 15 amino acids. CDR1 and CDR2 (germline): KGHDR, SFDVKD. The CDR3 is CATSDPGTGPDEQFF. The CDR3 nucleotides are TGTGCCACCAGTGATCCCGGGACTGGTCCCGATGAGCAGTTCTTC.

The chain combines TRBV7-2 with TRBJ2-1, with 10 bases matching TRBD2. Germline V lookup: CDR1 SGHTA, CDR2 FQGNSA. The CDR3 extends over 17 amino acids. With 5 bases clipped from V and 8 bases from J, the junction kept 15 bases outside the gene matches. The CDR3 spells CASSPGSGRAPQYEQFF. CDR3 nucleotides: TGTGCCAGCAGCCCAGGGAGCGGGAGGGCCCCACAATATGAGCAGTTCTTC.

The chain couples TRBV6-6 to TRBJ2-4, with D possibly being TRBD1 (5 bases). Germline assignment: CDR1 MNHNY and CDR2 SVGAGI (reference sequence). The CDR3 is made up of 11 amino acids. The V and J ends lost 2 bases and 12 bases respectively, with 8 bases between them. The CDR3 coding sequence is TGTGCCAGCAGTTACCAGGGTCCTCAGTACTTC. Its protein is CASSYQGPQYF.

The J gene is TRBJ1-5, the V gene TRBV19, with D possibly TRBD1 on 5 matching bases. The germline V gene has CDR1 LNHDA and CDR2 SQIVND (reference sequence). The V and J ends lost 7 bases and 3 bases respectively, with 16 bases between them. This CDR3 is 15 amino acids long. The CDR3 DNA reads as TGTGCCAGTATCTCCCGCGTAGGGGACAATCAGCCCCAGCATTTT. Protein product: CASISRVGDNQPQHF.

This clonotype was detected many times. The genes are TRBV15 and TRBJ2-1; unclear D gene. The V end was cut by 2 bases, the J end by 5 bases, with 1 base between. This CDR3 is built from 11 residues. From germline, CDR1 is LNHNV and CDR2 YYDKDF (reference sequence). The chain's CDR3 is CATSRNNEQFF. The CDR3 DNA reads TGTGCCACCAGCAGAAACAATGAGCAGTTCTTC.

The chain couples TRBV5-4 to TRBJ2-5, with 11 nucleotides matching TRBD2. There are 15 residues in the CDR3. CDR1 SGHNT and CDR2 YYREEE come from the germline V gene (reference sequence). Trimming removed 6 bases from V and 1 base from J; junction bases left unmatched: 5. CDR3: CASNPGLAGQETQYF. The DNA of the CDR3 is TGTGCCAGCAACCCCGGACTAGCGGGCCAAGAGACCCAGTACTTC.

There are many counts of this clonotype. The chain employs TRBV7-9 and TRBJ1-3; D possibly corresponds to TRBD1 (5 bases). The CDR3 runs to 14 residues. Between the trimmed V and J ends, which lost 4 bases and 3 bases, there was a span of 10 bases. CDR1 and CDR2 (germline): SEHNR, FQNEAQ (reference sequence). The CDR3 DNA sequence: TGTGCCAGCAGCTCTACTCAGGGTGGAAACACCATATATTTT. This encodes CASSSTQGGNTIYF.

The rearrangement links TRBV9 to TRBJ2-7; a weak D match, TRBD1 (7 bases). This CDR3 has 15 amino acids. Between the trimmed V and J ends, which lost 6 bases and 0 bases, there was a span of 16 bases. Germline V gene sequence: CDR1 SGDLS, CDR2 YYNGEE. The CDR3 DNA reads TGTGCCAGCACCTCCGGCGGGGACAGCTCCTACGAGCAGTACTTC. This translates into CASTSGGDSSYEQYF.

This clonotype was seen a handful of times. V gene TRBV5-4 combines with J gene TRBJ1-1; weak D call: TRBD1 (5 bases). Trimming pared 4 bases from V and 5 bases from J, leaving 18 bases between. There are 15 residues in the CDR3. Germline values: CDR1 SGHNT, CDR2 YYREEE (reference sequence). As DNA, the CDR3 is TGTGCCAGCAGCGACGGGACGGGAGTAACAACTGAAGCTTTCTTT. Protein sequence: CASSDGTGVTTEAFF.

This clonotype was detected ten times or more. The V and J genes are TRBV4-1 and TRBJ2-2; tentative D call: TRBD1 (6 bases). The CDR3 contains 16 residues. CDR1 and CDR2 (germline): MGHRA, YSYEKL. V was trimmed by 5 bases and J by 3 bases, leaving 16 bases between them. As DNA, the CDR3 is TGCGCCAGCAGCTTAACCCCAGGGGCTGACACCGGGGAGCTGTTTTTT. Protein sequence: CASSLTPGADTGELFF.

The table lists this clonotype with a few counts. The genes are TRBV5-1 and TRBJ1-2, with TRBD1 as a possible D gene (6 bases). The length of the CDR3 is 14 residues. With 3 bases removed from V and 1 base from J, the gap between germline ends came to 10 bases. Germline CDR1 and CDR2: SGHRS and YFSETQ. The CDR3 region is CASSYLQGNYGYTF. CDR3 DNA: TGCGCCAGCAGCTATCTACAGGGTAACTATGGCTACACCTTC. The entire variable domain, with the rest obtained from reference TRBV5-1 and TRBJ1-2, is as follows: KAGVTQTPRYLIKTRGQQVTLSCSPISGHRSVSWYQQTPGQGLQFLFEYFSETQRNKGNFPGRFSGRQFSNSRSEMNVSTLELGDSALYLCASSYLQGNYGYTFGSGTRLTVV.

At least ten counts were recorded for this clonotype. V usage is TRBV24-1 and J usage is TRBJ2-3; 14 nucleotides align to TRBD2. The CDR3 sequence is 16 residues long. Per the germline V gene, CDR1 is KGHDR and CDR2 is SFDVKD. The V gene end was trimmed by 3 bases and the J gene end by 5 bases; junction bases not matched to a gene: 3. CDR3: CATSDPGLAGEDTQYF. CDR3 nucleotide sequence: TGTGCCACCAGTGATCCGGGACTAGCGGGAGAAGATACGCAGTATTTT.